This TCR beta chain was sequenced during a study of cytotoxic CD8 clonotypes in ibrutinib-treated CLL (dated by TCRdb to the early 2020s). In the study overall: In this cohort, around 15 patients were treatment-naive and roughly ten were relapsed/refractory, while fewer than 18 had unmutated IGHV. Partial responses were observed in 24 patients and complete responses in 2; after a median follow-up of roughly 62 months, remission was maintained in around 14 patients and progression was observed in around twelve. Samples at response were collected after a median of around twelve months of treatment, with a range of 6 to 36 months. On average, each sample yielded around 230,000 productive templates and over 90,000 productive rearrangements. Longitudinal samples were available for about 30% of the roughly 90 trial participants. Cryopreserved peripheral blood mononuclear cells were collected before treatment, at response, and at either disease progression or sustained remission. All remission and progressive disease samples were collected while patients were still receiving ibrutinib.

Paper-wide results and their limitations: Sampling times were not matched between sustained-remission and progressing patients, and lymph node repertoires were not studied. Baseline clonality exceeded that of age-matched healthy donors and correlated strongly with circulating CD8+ T-cell counts. Clonality rose at ibrutinib response, remained stable during sustained remission, and dropped back toward baseline at progression. Public clonotypes were rare and either shrank or stayed stable during treatment, and the rise in clonality at ibrutinib response reflected expansion of private clonotypes.

A MiSeq instrument was used for deep resolution sequencing, which targeted depths ranging from 1 in 1 million up to 1 in 200,000 T cells, with coverage averaging 10x for each clonotype. TCR beta libraries were generated with the immunoSEQ hsTCRB Kit. In the paper's pipeline: The data were analyzed with ImmunoSEQ Analyzer and ImmunoSEQ Data Assistant, and V, D and J gene assignments followed IMGT definitions. Clonality was computed as one minus normalized Shannon entropy of productive rearrangement frequencies, ranging from 0 to 1. Only overrepresented clonotypes making up at least 0.05% of each patient's repertoire were included in the public clonotype analysis. More than ten age-matched healthy donor repertoires from immuneACCESS were used as controls for clonality. TCRdb stores this immuneACCESS table with in-frame sequences only. Part of the clones is absent; in the studies checked, under half of the shortfall reflects unresolved V genes, and no reason is known for the rest. That table gives V, J and clone size, and the DNA gave D and trimming. In this sample the table shows almost 250,000 clones, less than 75% of which occur a single time. In total, the top ten clones hold less than 20% of the sample.

Worth noting for this clone: What antigen it recognizes has not been identified. There are no base qualities to consult, and no much larger clone falls within one base.

From its cysteine to its phenylalanine, the CDR3 spans 15 amino acids. The read is trimmed to its CDR3 DNA, 45 bases read in frame from base 1. The junction carries 11 bases between V and J, which are trimmed by 0 bases and 8 bases respectively. The germline V gene (reference sequence) yields LNHNV for CDR1 and YYDKDF for CDR2. This sample's time point label indicates: approximately 25 months on ibrutinib. For TCR beta library preparation, approximately 1.8 micrograms of genomic DNA was extracted from cryopreserved PBMCs. Longitudinal blood samples from CLL patients on ibrutinib monotherapy were analyzed using high-throughput TCR beta sequencing. The patients took part in an open-label, single-center phase 2 trial of ibrutinib monotherapy.

The sequenced sample was PBMCs, obtained after 24 months of ibrutinib treatment. The receptor comes from a human donor with chronic lymphocytic leukemia. The sequence joins TRBV15 to TRBJ1-6; TRBD1 could be the D gene, as 5 bases match. The DNA sequence is given as TGTGCCACCAGCAGAGACTGGGTACAGGATTCACCCCTCCACTTT. The encoded protein is CATSRDWVQDSPLHF.